The 26 T cell receptor beta chains listed next were all sequenced from one sample in a study of regulatory T cells in long-lasting Graves disease. Noted time point: newly diagnosed GD, antithyroid drugs for less than 3 months. PBMCs were the source of the RNA used for TCR sequencing. For TCR beta, libraries came from iRepertoire HTBI primers and Arm-PCR of CDR3 regions. Each CDR3 protein gets one entry after TCRdb re-called the multiplex PCR reads with MiXCR. The sample lists 350,000 to 550,000 distinct CDR3 sequences; about a sixth were seen once. This same sample was also part of a study on T cells in Graves' hyperthyroidism and ophthalmopathy.

The material was peripheral blood mononuclear cells (PBMCs), obtained at new diagnosis, from a patient treated with antithyroid drugs. The source of these receptors is a young woman with Graves disease.

There are many counts of this clonotype. The CDR3 protein is CATAGAVETQYF. Here the CDR3 DNA reads TGTGCCACCGCAGGGGCGGTAGAGACCCAGTACTTC. This rearrangement joins TRBV28 to TRBJ2-5, with a tentative D call TRBD1 (6 bases). There are 12 residues in the CDR3. V was trimmed by 10 bases and J by 4 bases, leaving 13 bases between them. The germline CDR1 and CDR2 sequences are MDHEN and SYDVKM.

Many counts were recorded for this clonotype. The chain employs TRBV14 and TRBJ2-7; 14 nucleotides agree with TRBD2. The CDR3 spans 18 residues. Germline V CDR1 and CDR2: SGHDN, FVKESK. The junction had 10 bases not matched to a gene; V was cut back by 0 bases and J by 6 bases. CDR3 sequence reads: CASSQERTGLAGEGEQYF. For the CDR3, the DNA is TGTGCCAGCAGCCAAGAACGGACGGGACTAGCGGGAGAGGGCGAGCAGTACTTC. Looking up the rest from reference TRBV14 and TRBJ2-7 gives the full variable domain: EAGVTQFPSHSVIEKGQTVTLRCDPISGHDNLYWYRRVMGKEIKFLLHFVKESKQDESGMPNNRFLAERTGGTYSTLKVQPAELEDSGVYFCASSQERTGLAGEGEQYFGPGTRLTVT.

This clonotype was detected a few times. The chain joins TRBV12-3 or TRBV12-4 to TRBJ2-5; D ambiguous. The CDR3 contains 12 residues. Trimming pared 3 bases from V and 7 bases from J, leaving 9 bases between. The CDR3 nucleotides read TGTGCCAGCAGTTTTGAACATTTGACCCAGTACTTC. Protein sequence: CASSFEHLTQYF.

Worth noting for this clonotype: A much larger clone lies one base from this, so it may be a read error. The chain employs TRBV28 and TRBJ2-7; 9 bases agree with TRBD1. CDR3 length: 15 residues. CDR1 and CDR2 from the germline V gene are MDHEN and SYDVKM. CDR3 bases: TGTGCCAGCAGTGAACCCGGGACAGGGTCTTACGGGCAGTACTTC. This gives the protein CASSEPGTGSYGQYF.

This clonotype was seen more than once but under ten times. The chain couples TRBV30 to TRBJ1-1; a weak D match, TRBD1 (5 bases). CDR3 length: 12 residues. The germline CDR1 and CDR2 sequences are GTSNPN and SVGIG (reference sequence). V lost 5 bases and J lost 7, with 14 bases in between. The CDR3 is CAWGEGSSEAFF. The DNA for the CDR3 is TGTGCCTGGGGGGAGGGGAGTAGTGAAGCTTTCTTT.

As concerns this clonotype: A much larger clonotype is one base distant, so this may be a read error. This chain joins TRBV30 and TRBJ2-5; a possible D gene is TRBD1 (6 bases). This CDR3 contains 14 residues. Germline V gives CDR1 GTSNPN, CDR2 SVGIG (reference sequence). In DNA, the CDR3 is TGTGCCTGGAGTGTGAGGGACAACCAAGAGGCCCAGTACTTC. This encodes CAWSVRDNQEAQYF.

Ten or more counts support this clonotype. J is TRBJ2-7 and V is TRBV11-2; 11 nucleotides agree with TRBD2. The V gene's germline CDR1 is SGHAT and CDR2 FQNNGV. The junction had 14 bases not matched to a gene; V was cut back by 1 base and J by 3 bases. The CDR3 sequence is 19 residues long. CDR3 nucleotides: TGTGCCAGCAGCTTAGTTACATTTGGGATTCTAGCGGGAGGCTACGAGCAGTACTTC. Amino acid sequence: CASSLVTFGILAGGYEQYF.

The chain is built from TRBV2 and TRBJ1-6, with 9 bases matching TRBD1. The CDR3 totals 19 residues. The V gene's germline CDR1 is SNHLY and CDR2 FYNNEI. The J segment lost 0 bases and the V segment lost 3 bases, leaving 9 bases of the junction unmatched. Here the CDR3 DNA reads TGTGCCAGCAGTGACAGGGGACAGGGTAGGAGCTCCTATAATTCACCCCTCCACTTT. It encodes CASSDRGQGRSSYNSPLHF.

This clonotype has at least ten counts. V gene TRBV7-2 combines with J gene TRBJ2-3; D is unresolved. The CDR3 runs 12 residues. V lost 5 bases to trimming and J lost 5 bases, with 8 bases between them. The V gene's germline CDR1 is SGHTA and CDR2 FQGNSA. CDR3 region: CASSTMGDTQYF. For the CDR3, the DNA is TGTGCCAGCAGCACAATGGGAGATACGCAGTATTTT.

This clonotype showed up many times. The chain combines TRBV28 with TRBJ2-7; 7 bases line up with TRBD2. Germline V gene sequence: CDR1 MDHEN, CDR2 SYDVKM. Trimming removed 6 bases from V and 1 base from J; junction bases left unmatched: 9. This CDR3 is built from 15 residues. The CDR3 sequence is CASRTLGTISYEQYF. The CDR3 DNA is TGTGCCAGCAGGACCCTTGGGACTATATCCTACGAGCAGTACTTC. Variable domain in full (rest from reference TRBV28 and TRBJ2-7): DVKVTQSSRYLVKRTGEKVFLECVQDMDHENMFWYRQDPGLGLRLIYFSYDVKMKEKGDIPEGYSVSREKKERFSLILESASTNQTSMYLCASRTLGTISYEQYFGPGTRLTVT.

The rearrangement joins TRBV7-9 to TRBJ2-1; D ambiguous. V lost 5 bases and J lost 7, with 12 bases in between. Germline assignment: CDR1 SEHNR and CDR2 FQNEAQ (reference sequence). CDR3 size: 13 residues. The CDR3 DNA is TGTGCCAGCAGCCGACAAAGCGAGAATGAGCAGTTCTTC. Translating gives CASSRQSENEQFF.

A remark on this clonotype: This sequence may be a read error, since a much larger clone differs from it by one base. V gene TRBV2 combines with J gene TRBJ1-1; D is unclear. Trimming cost V 10 bases and J 1 base, with 16 bases left between them. The CDR3 is made up of 14 amino acids. Germline V gene lookup returns CDR1 SNHLY and CDR2 FYNNEI. This CDR3 reads CANSGTAPNTEAFF. In DNA, the CDR3 is TGTGCCAACAGCGGAACAGCCCCGAACACTGAAGCTTTCTTT.

This clonotype has a count of ten or more. The chain uses TRBV7-8 and TRBJ2-3; 12 bases are a match to TRBD1. The V and J ends lost 3 bases and 3 bases, in that order; junction bases with no gene match: 10. The V gene's germline CDR1 is SGHVS and CDR2 FQNEAQ. The CDR3 covers 18 residues. The CDR3 DNA is TGTGCCAGCAGCTTCCCGGGACAGGGGGCTAGCGTGACAGATACGCAGTATTTT. Protein: CASSFPGQGASVTDTQYF.

The V call is TRBV6-2 or TRBV6-3, the J call TRBJ2-7; 11 bases align to TRBD2. Germline-derived CDR1 and CDR2 are MNHEY and SVGEGT. The length of the CDR3 is 16 residues. Trimming at V came to 4 bases and at J to 0 bases, leaving 5 bases not matched to a gene. The CDR3 spells CASSWGTSGSSYEQYF. CDR3 DNA: TGTGCCAGCAGTTGGGGAACTAGCGGGAGCTCCTACGAGCAGTACTTC.

This clonotype was found a few times. The rearrangement joins TRBV20-1 to TRBJ2-7; a possible D gene is TRBD2 (6 bases). Deletions cut 3 bases from V and 4 bases from J, with 25 bases between. Germline CDR1 and CDR2: DFQATT and SNEGSKA (reference sequence). The CDR3 loop spans 17 amino acids. CDR3 loop: CSASRLGFDGSLYEQYF. The CDR3 DNA follows: TGCAGTGCTAGTAGGCTGGGGTTTGACGGGAGTTTGTACGAGCAGTACTTC.

A note on this clonotype: A read error is possible here, since a much larger clone lies one base away. The V and J genes are TRBV7-2 and TRBJ2-7; 10 bases match TRBD2. The CDR3 consists of 16 residues. CDR1 SGHTA and CDR2 FQGNSA come from the germline V gene. With 6 bases clipped from V and 7 bases from J, the junction kept 15 bases outside the gene matches. DNA for the CDR3: TGTGCCAGCAGTTTACAAACTAGCGGGGCCTACAATGAGCAGTACTTC. Amino acid sequence: CASSLQTSGAYNEQYF.

This clonotype was recorded at least ten times. The chain recombines TRBV28 with TRBJ2-5, with 10 bases fitting TRBD2. Germline CDR1 MDHEN, CDR2 SYDVKM. J was trimmed by 5 bases and V by 4 bases; bases with no gene match: 7. The CDR3 runs 15 residues. In nucleotides, the CDR3 is TGTGCCAGCAGTTCTCTAGCGGGAGTTGAGGAGACCCAGTACTTC. It specifies CASSSLAGVEETQYF.

V gene TRBV7-3 combines with J gene TRBJ2-1; perhaps TRBD2 as D (6 bases). This CDR3 comprises 16 residues. V lost 5 bases and J lost 2, with 16 bases in between. Germline CDR1 SGHTA, CDR2 FQGTGA. DNA of the CDR3: TGTGCCAGCAGCCCGTCCCGGGACTTAACCTACAATGAGCAGTTCTTC. Protein: CASSPSRDLTYNEQFF.

This chain connects TRBV12-3 or TRBV12-4 to TRBJ2-5, with 7 bases aligning to TRBD1. The CDR3 is 16 residues long. Trimming removed 4 bases from V and 0 bases from J; junction bases left unmatched: 8. The CDR3 is CASSSFGTAYQETQYF. CDR3 nucleotide sequence: TGTGCCAGCAGTTCCTTCGGGACAGCTTACCAAGAGACCCAGTACTTC.

This clonotype was recorded at least ten times. The chain has TRBV28 and TRBJ2-7, with D uncertain. In germline, CDR1 is MDHEN, CDR2 SYDVKM. The CDR3 length is 13 residues. Trimming took off 2 bases at V and 2 bases at J, with 7 bases between the two ends. The CDR3 DNA sequence: TGTGCCAGCAGTTTAGTCGGGCCCTACGAGCAGTACTTC. Protein sequence: CASSLVGPYEQYF.

The chain uses TRBV15 and TRBJ1-5, with D possibly being TRBD1 (6 bases). Germline V gene lookup returns CDR1 LNHNV and CDR2 YYDKDF (reference sequence). V was shortened by 1 base and J by 4 bases, with 14 bases between the two germline ends. This CDR3 contains 16 residues. CDR3 coding DNA: TGTGCCACCAGCAGAGGAAGACGGGACAAGAATCAGCCCCAGCATTTT. It codes for CATSRGRRDKNQPQHF.

This clonotype was detected only a few times. The rearrangement uses TRBV7-8 and TRBJ2-1, with a tentative D call TRBD1 (6 bases). The germline V and J ends were trimmed by 3 bases and 6 bases, with 9 bases remaining between them. This CDR3 is built from 13 residues. CDR1 SGHVS and CDR2 FQNEAQ come from the germline V gene. The CDR3 loop is CASSFDRSNEQFF. In DNA, the CDR3 is TGTGCCAGCAGCTTTGACAGGTCCAATGAGCAGTTCTTC.

This clonotype was seen at least ten times. The genes are TRBV28 and TRBJ1-5; 10 nucleotides align to TRBD1. This CDR3 has 16 amino acids. V was clipped by 5 bases and J by 7 bases; unmatched bases: 11. The germline V gene encodes CDR1 MDHEN and CDR2 SYDVKM. CDR3 residues: CASSENVGQGIQPQHF. The CDR3, as DNA: TGTGCCAGCAGTGAAAACGTGGGACAGGGGATACAGCCCCAGCATTTT.

This clonotype has a count of ten or more. The rearrangement uses TRBV11-3 and TRBJ2-1; D remains unclear. Germline CDR1 and CDR2: SGHNT and YENEEA. The CDR3 has 12 residues. Trimming removed 3 bases from V and 9 bases from J, with 9 bases in between. As DNA, the CDR3 is TGTGCCAGCAGCTTCGACCTGGGTGAGCAGTTCTTC. Encoded protein: CASSFDLGEQFF. The full variable domain, in which reference TRBV11-3 and TRBJ2-1 provide the parts outside the CDR3, is EAGVVQSPRYKIIEKKQPVAFWCNPISGHNTLYWYLQNLGQGPELLIRYENEEAVDDSQLPKDRFSAERLKGVDSTLKIQPAELGDSAVYLCASSFDLGEQFFGPGTRLTVL.

This clonotype was seen many times. The chain uses TRBV2 and TRBJ2-5, with 8 positions matching TRBD2. The germline V gene encodes CDR1 SNHLY and CDR2 FYNNEI. V shed 7 bases, J shed 5 bases, and the junction held 12 bases outside the gene matches. This CDR3 comprises 15 residues. The CDR3 DNA reads as TGTGCCAGCACCCGGTCGGTAGCGGGGTATGAGACCCAGTACTTC. The encoded protein is CASTRSVAGYETQYF.

V and J are TRBV7-3 and TRBJ2-2; D is uncertain. This CDR3 spans 14 amino acids. Germline V gene lookup returns CDR1 SGHTA and CDR2 FQGTGA. The V and J ends lost 1 base and 6 bases respectively, with 9 bases between them. CDR3 residues: CASSLNMGSGELFF. The CDR3 DNA sequence: TGTGCCAGCAGCTTAAATATGGGGTCCGGGGAGCTGTTTTTT.